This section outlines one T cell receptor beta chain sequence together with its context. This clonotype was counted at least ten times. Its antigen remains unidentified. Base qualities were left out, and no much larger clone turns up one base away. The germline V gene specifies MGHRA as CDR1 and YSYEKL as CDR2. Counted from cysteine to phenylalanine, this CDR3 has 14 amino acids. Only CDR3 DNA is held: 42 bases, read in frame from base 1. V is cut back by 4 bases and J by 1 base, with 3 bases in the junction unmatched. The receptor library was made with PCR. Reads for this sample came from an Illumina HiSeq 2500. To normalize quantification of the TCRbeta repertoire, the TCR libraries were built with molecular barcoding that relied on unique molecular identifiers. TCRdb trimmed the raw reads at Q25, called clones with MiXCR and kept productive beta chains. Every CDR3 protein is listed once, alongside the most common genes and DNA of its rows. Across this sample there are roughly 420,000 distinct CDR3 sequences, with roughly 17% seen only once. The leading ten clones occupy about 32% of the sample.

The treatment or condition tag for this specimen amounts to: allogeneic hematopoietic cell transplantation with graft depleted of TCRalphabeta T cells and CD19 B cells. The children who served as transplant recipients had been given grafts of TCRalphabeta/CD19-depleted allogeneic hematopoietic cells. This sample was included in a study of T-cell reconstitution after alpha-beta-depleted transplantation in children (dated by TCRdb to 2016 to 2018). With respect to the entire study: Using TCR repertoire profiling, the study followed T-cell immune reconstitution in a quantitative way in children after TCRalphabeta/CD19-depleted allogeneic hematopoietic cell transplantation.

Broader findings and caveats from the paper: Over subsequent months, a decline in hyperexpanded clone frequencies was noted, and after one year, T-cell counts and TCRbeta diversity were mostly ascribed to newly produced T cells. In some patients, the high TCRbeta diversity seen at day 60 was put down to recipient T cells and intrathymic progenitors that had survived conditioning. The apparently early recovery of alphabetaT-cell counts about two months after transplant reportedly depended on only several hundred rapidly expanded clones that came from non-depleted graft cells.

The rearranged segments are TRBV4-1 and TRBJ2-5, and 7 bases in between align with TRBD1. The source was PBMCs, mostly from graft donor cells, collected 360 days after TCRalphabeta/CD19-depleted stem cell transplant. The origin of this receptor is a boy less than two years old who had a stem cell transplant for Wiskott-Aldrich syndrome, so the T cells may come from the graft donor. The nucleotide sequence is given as TGCGCCAGCAGCCCGGGACAGTTCCAAGAGACCCAGTACTTC. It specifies CASSPGQFQETQYF.